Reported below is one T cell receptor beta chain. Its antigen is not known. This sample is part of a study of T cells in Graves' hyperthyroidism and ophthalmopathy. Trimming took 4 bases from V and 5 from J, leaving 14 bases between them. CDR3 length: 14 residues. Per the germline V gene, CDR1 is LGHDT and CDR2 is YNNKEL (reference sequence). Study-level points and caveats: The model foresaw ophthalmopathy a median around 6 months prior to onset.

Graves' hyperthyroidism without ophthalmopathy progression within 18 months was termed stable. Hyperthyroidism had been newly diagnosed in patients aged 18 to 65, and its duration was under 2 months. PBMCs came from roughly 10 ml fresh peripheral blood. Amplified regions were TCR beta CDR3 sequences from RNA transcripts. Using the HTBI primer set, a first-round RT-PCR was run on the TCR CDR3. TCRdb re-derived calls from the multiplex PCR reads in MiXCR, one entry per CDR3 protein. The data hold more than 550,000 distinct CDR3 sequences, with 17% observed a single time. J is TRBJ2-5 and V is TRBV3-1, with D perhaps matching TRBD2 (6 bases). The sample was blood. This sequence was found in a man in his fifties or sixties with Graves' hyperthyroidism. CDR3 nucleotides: TGTGCCAGCAGCCTCTTGGGGGGAAAGGAGACCCAGTACTTC. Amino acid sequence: CASSLLGGKETQYF.